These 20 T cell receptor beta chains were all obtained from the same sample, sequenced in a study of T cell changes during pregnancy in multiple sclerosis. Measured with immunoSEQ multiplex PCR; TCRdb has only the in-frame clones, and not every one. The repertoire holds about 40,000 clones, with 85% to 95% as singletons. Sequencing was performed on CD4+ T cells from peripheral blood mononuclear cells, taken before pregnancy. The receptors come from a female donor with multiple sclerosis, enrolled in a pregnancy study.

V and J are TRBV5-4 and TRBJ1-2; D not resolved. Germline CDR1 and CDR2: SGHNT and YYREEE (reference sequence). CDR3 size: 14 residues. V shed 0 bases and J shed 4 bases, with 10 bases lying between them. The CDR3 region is CASSLVGGPYGYTF. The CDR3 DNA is TGTGCCAGCAGCTTGGTAGGAGGGCCCTATGGCTACACCTTC.

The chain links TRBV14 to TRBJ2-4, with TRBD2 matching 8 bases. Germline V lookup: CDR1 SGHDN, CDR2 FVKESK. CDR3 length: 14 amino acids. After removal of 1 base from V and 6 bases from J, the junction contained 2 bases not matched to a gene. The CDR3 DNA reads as TGTGCCAGCAGCCAAGCGGGGGGGGGAAACATTCAGTACTTC. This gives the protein CASSQAGGGNIQYF.

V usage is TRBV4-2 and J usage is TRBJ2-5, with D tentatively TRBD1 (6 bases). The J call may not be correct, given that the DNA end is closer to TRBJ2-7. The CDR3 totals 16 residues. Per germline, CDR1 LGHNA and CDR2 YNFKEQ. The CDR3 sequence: CASSQDRDTGSYEQYF. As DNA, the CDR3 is TGTGCCAGCAGCCAAGACCGGGACACCGGCTCCTACGAGCAGTACTTC.

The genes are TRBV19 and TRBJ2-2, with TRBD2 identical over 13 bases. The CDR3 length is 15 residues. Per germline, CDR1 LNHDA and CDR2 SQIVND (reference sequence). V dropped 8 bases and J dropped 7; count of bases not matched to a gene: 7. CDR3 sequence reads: CASAPGLAGFGELFF. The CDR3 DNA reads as TGTGCCAGTGCTCCGGGACTAGCGGGATTCGGGGAGCTGTTTTTT.

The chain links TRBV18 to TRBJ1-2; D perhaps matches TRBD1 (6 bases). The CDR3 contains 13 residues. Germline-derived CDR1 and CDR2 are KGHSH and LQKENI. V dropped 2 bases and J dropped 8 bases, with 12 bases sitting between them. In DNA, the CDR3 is TGTGCCAGCTCACCAGAACAGGGTGGCGGCTACACCTTC. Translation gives CASSPEQGGGYTF.

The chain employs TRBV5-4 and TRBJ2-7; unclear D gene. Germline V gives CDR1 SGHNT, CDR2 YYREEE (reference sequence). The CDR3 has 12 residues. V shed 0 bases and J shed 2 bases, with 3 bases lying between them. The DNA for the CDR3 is TGTGCCAGCAGCTTGGATACCTACGAGCAGTACTTC. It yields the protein CASSLDTYEQYF. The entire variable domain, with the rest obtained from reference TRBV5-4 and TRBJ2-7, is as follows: ETGVTQSPTHLIKTRGQQVTLRCSSQSGHNTVSWYQQALGQGPQFIFQYYREEENGRGNFPPRFSGLQFPNYSSELNVNALELDDSALYLCASSLDTYEQYFGPGTRLTVT.

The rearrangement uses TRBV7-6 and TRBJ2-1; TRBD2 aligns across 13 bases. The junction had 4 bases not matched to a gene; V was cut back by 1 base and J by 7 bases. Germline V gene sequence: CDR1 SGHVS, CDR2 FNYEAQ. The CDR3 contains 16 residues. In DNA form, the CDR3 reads TGTGCCAGCAGCTTAGTGGGGACTAGCGGGATAAATGAGCAGTTCTTC. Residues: CASSLVGTSGINEQFF.

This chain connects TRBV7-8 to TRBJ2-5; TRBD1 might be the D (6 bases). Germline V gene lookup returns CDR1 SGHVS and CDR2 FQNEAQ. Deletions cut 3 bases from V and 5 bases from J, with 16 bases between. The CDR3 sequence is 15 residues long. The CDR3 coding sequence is TGTGCCAGCAGCTTGCCCTCGACAGGTTTGGAGACCCAGTACTTC. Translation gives CASSLPSTGLETQYF. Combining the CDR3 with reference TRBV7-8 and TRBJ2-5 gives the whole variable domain GAGVSQSPRYKVAKRGQDVALRCDPISGHVSLFWYQQALGQGPEFLTYFQNEAQLDKSGLPSDRFFAERPEGSVSTLKIQRTQQEDSAVYLCASSLPSTGLETQYFGPGTRLLVL.

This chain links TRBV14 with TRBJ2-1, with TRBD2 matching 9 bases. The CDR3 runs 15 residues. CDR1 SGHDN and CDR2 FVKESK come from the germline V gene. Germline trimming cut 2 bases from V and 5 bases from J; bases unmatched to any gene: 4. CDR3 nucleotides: TGTGCCAGCAGCCAATTCACTAGCGGGCACAATGAGCAGTTCTTC. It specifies CASSQFTSGHNEQFF.

The CDR3 loop reads CASSEIDSWRGYTF. DNA for the CDR3: TGTGCCAGCAGTGAAATCGACAGCTGGCGTGGCTACACCTTC. The genes are TRBV2 and TRBJ1-2; D may be TRBD1 (5 bases). CDR1 is SNHLY and CDR2 is FYNNEI in the germline V gene. V was cut by 2 bases and J by 7 bases, with 14 bases left in between. This CDR3 has 14 residues.

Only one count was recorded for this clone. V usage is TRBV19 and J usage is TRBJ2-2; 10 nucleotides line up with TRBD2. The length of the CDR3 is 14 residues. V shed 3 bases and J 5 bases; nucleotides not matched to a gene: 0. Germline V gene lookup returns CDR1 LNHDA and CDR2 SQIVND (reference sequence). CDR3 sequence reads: CASSISGRTGELFF. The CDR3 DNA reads TGTGCCAGTAGTATTAGCGGGAGGACCGGGGAGCTGTTTTTT.

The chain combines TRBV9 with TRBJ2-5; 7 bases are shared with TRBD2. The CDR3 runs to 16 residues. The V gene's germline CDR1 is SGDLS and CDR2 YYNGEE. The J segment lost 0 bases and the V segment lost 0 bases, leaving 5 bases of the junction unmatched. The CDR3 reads CASSVGGLDYQETQYF. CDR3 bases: TGTGCCAGCAGCGTAGGCGGACTAGACTACCAAGAGACCCAGTACTTC.

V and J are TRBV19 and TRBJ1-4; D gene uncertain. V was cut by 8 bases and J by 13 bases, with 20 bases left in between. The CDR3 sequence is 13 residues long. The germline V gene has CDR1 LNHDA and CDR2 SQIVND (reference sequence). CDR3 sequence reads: CASRQRKNQGLFF. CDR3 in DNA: TGTGCCAGTCGACAAAGGAAGAACCAAGGACTGTTTTTT.

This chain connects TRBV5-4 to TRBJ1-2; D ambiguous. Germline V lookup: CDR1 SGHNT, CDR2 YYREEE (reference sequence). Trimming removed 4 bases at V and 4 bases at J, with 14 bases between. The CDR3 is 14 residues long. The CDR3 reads CASSPRRAGYGYTF. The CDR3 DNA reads TGTGCCAGCAGCCCAAGGCGGGCAGGCTATGGCTACACCTTC.

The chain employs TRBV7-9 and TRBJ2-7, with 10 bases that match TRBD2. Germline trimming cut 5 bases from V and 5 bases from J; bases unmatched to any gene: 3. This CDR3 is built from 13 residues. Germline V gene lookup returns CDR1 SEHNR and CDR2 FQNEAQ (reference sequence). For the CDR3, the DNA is TGTGCCAGCAGCGGACTAGCGGCCAACGAGCAGTACTTC. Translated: CASSGLAANEQYF.

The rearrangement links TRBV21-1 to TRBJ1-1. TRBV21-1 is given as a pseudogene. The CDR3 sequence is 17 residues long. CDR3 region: CASSKADRVVAGTEAFF. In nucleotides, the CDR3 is TGTGCCAGCAGCAAAGCCGATAGGGTCGTGGCGGGCACTGAAGCTTTCTTT.

CDR3 sequence reads: CASSLGATTNEKLFF. As DNA, the CDR3 is TGTGCCAGCAGCTTGGGGGCCACAACTAATGAAAAACTGTTTTTT. The rearrangement uses TRBV11-2 and TRBJ1-4; D might be TRBD1 (6 bases). CDR3 length: 15 amino acids. CDR1 SGHAT and CDR2 FQNNGV come from the germline V gene. The germline V and J ends were trimmed by 3 bases and 0 bases, with 8 bases remaining between them.

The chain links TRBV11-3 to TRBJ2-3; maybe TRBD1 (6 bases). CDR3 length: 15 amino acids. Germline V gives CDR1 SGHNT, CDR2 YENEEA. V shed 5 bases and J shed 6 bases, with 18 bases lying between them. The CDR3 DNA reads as TGTGCCAGCAGCCCTAGGGGGACGCGGCTGGATACGCAGTATTTT. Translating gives CASSPRGTRLDTQYF. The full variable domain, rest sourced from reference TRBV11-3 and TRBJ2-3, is EAGVVQSPRYKIIEKKQPVAFWCNPISGHNTLYWYLQNLGQGPELLIRYENEEAVDDSQLPKDRFSAERLKGVDSTLKIQPAELGDSAVYLCASSPRGTRLDTQYFGPGTRLTVL.

The CDR3 DNA reads TGTGCCAGCAGTTTGGCCTACAGGGTTGGGCAGTTCTTC. Amino acid sequence: CASSLAYRVGQFF. The chain combines TRBV28 with TRBJ2-1; D perhaps matches TRBD1 (6 bases). CDR1 and CDR2 from the germline V gene are MDHEN and SYDVKM. There are 13 residues in the CDR3. Trimming took off 3 bases at V and 12 bases at J, with 15 bases between the two ends.

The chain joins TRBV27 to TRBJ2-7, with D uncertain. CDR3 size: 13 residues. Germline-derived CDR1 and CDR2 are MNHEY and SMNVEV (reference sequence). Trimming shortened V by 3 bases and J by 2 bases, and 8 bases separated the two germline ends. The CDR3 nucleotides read TGTGCCAGCAGTTTGTCCTTAACCTACGAGCAGTACTTC. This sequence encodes CASSLSLTYEQYF.